Listed below are T cell receptor beta chains from one sample, sequenced in a study of spatial heterogeneity in lung cancer. TCRdb ran MiXCR on the 5' RACE reads and lists one entry per CDR3 protein. Of fewer than 100,000 distinct CDR3 sequences listed, approximately 19% are singletons. The sequencing used PBMCs, collected at follow-up. The receptors were sampled from a male donor with early-stage non-small cell lung cancer. CDR3s include the opening cysteine and the closing phenylalanine or tryptophan. A D gene is named only where the DNA matches it firmly. Some rows have no size entry. The others give once, few or many, or a class for an expanded clone.

>19|.|TRBJ2-3|TRBD2|TRBV15
CATSSASGGIRDFADTQYF
TGTGCCACCAGCAGTGCAAGCGGGGGGATCCGGGATTTCGCAGATACGCAGTATTTT
>13|many|TRBJ1-5|.|TRBV20-1
CSATQGSNQPQHF
TGCAGTGCTACACAGGGAAGCAATCAGCCCCAGCATTTT
>16|.|TRBJ2-3|.|TRBV4-1
CASSQIDYSGGDTQYF
TGCGCCAGCAGCCAAATAGACTACAGCGGTGGAGATACGCAGTATTTT
>14|.|TRBJ1-2|TRBD1|TRBV20-1
CSAKGQGGGYGYTF
TGCAGTGCTAAAGGACAGGGGGGAGGCTATGGCTACACCTTC
>14|.|TRBJ2-6|.|TRBV30
CAWERPSGANVLTF
TGTGCCTGGGAAAGACCCTCTGGGGCCAACGTCCTGACTTTC
>13|medium-sized|TRBJ1-6|.|TRBV6-5
CASKTTVDSPLHF
TGTGCCAGCAAGACGACAGTCGATTCACCCCTCCACTTT
>12|few|TRBJ2-2|.|TRBV29-1
CSAGERPGELFF
TGCAGCGCAGGGGAACGGCCCGGGGAGCTGTTTTTT
>15|few|TRBJ2-1|.|TRBV5-1
CASSPEGGAYNEQFF
TGCGCCAGCAGCCCCGAGGGGGGGGCCTACAATGAGCAGTTCTTC
>16|.|TRBJ1-5|.|TRBV12-3/TRBV12-4
CASSFRQGGANQPQHF
TGTGCCAGCAGTTTTCGGCAAGGGGGGGCCAATCAGCCCCAGCATTTT
>20|many|TRBJ1-1|TRBD1|TRBV5-1
CASSRPGTGGARNMNTEAFF
TGCGCCAGCAGCCGTCCCGGGACAGGGGGCGCTCGGAATATGAACACTGAAGCTTTCTTT
>16|few|TRBJ1-3|.|TRBV3-1
CASSPQVGVAGNTIYF
TGTGCCAGCAGCCCTCAGGTGGGGGTCGCAGGAAACACCATATATTTT
>14|many|TRBJ2-1|.|TRBV29-1
CSVEEGGSYNEQFF
TGCAGCGTTGAAGAGGGAGGTTCCTACAATGAGCAGTTCTTC
>14|many|TRBJ2-7|.|TRBV20-1
CSARPRTGWGEQYF
TGCAGTGCTAGACCCCGGACGGGGTGGGGGGAGCAGTACTTC
>16|many|TRBJ2-7|TRBD2|TRBV13
CASSETSGRQRGEQYF
TGTGCCAGCAGCGAGACTAGCGGGAGGCAAAGGGGCGAGCAGTACTTC
>15|.|TRBJ2-1|.|TRBV19
CASSIARISYNEQFF
TGTGCCAGTAGTATAGCCAGGATCTCCTACAATGAGCAGTTCTTC
>16|.|TRBJ1-4|.|TRBV4-3
CASSPRPQDTTTKLFF
TGCGCCAGCAGCCCCCGACCGCAGGACACCACGACGAAACTGTTTTTT
>14|.|TRBJ2-5|.|TRBV28
CASSLRQHGETQYF
TGTGCCAGCAGTTTACGGCAGCATGGGGAGACCCAGTACTTC
>14|.|TRBJ2-2|.|TRBV7-2
CASSLFGQSGELFF
TGTGCCAGCAGCTTATTCGGACAGTCCGGGGAGCTGTTTTTT
>11|.|TRBJ2-7|.|TRBV3-1
CASSQIHEQYF
TGTGCCAGCAGCCAAATACACGAGCAGTACTTC
>14|many|TRBJ1-1|TRBD1|TRBV20-1
CSARGAGQGTEAFF
TGCAGTGCTAGGGGAGCGGGACAGGGCACTGAAGCTTTCTTT
>12|.|TRBJ1-4|.|TRBV12-3/TRBV12-4
CASKGGSEKLFF
TGTGCCAGCAAGGGGGGAAGCGAAAAACTGTTTTTT
>13|.|TRBJ2-3|TRBD2|TRBV20-1
CSANSGALNTQYF
TGCAGTGCTAATAGCGGGGCATTGAATACGCAGTATTTT
>15|few|TRBJ2-3|TRBD1|TRBV7-7
CASSWGTEGTDTQYF
TGTGCCAGCAGCTGGGGGACAGAAGGCACAGATACGCAGTATTTT
>12|.|TRBJ1-2|.|TRBV9
CASSVDHYGYTF
TGTGCCAGCAGCGTAGATCACTATGGCTACACCTTC
>13|many|TRBJ1-1|.|TRBV7-9
CASGKEVNTEAFF
TGTGCCAGCGGTAAGGAAGTGAACACTGAAGCTTTCTTT
>14|.|TRBJ1-1|.|TRBV25-1
CASSEYEANTEAFF
TGTGCCAGCAGTGAATATGAGGCGAACACTGAAGCTTTCTTT
>15|few|TRBJ2-7|TRBD2|TRBV10-3
CAIRPSGGSSYEQYF
TGTGCCATCAGACCTAGCGGGGGAAGCTCCTACGAGCAGTACTTC
>19|.|TRBJ1-2|.|TRBV20-1
CSARERGGTLGKANYGYTF
TGCAGTGCTAGAGAAAGAGGTGGCACTCTCGGTAAAGCTAACTATGGCTACACCTTC
>16|.|TRBJ2-7|TRBD1|TRBV3-1
CASSSKDRDRGYEQYF
TGTGCCAGCAGCTCAAAGGATAGAGACAGGGGTTACGAGCAGTACTTC
>13|.|TRBJ2-7|.|TRBV24-1
CATRPGPHYEQYF
TGTGCCACCAGACCAGGCCCCCACTACGAGCAGTACTTC
>15|.|TRBJ2-1|.|TRBV11-2
CASSPRRRGDNEQFF
TGTGCCAGCAGCCCCCGTAGGCGGGGTGATAATGAGCAGTTCTTC
>16|.|TRBJ1-2|.|TRBV10-3
CAISESIFSGAGGYTF
TGTGCCATCAGTGAGTCGATATTTTCGGGGGCCGGTGGCTACACCTTC
>16|.|TRBJ2-2|.|TRBV4-1
CASSQEEQKNTGELFF
TGCGCCAGCAGCCAAGAAGAACAGAAGAACACCGGGGAGCTGTTTTTT
>14|.|TRBJ2-5|.|TRBV27
CASRRQGGGETQYF
TGTGCCAGCAGGCGACAGGGAGGTGGAGAGACCCAGTACTTC
>13|.|TRBJ2-4|.|TRBV2
CASSGDPKNIQYF
TGTGCCAGCAGTGGCGACCCCAAAAACATTCAGTACTTC
>16|few|TRBJ2-5|TRBD2|TRBV7-8
CASSSRPGLAEETQYF
TGTGCCAGCAGCTCTCGGCCGGGACTAGCGGAAGAGACCCAGTACTTC
>13|.|TRBJ1-5|.|TRBV19
CASSYSDNQPQHF
TGTGCCAGTAGTTACAGCGACAATCAGCCCCAGCATTTT
>12|few|TRBJ2-2|.|TRBV29-1
CSVQRFTGELFF
TGCAGCGTCCAGAGGTTCACCGGGGAGCTGTTTTTT
>12|few|TRBJ1-2|.|TRBV29-1
CSVGSAPEGYTF
TGCAGCGTTGGTTCCGCTCCGGAAGGCTACACCTTC
>14|few|TRBJ1-1|.|TRBV27
CASRKPGYDTEAFF
TGTGCCAGCAGAAAACCAGGGTACGACACTGAAGCTTTCTTT
>14|.|TRBJ2-7|.|TRBV18
CASSPNAGTGEQYF
TGTGCCAGCTCTCCAAATGCCGGGACGGGGGAGCAGTACTTC
>14|.|TRBJ2-2|.|TRBV6-2/TRBV6-3
CASSYNAESGELFF
TGTGCCAGCAGTTACAACGCGGAGTCCGGGGAGCTGTTTTTT
>16|.|TRBJ2-6|TRBD1|TRBV2
CASSPTTGGKSNVLTF
TGTGCCAGCAGCCCTACCACAGGGGGCAAATCCAACGTCCTGACTTTC
>15|few|TRBJ1-5|.|TRBV6-2/TRBV6-3
CASSAGGLSNQPQHF
TGTGCCAGCAGCGCGGGAGGATTAAGCAATCAGCCCCAGCATTTT
>12|.|TRBJ1-2|.|TRBV29-1
CSVGGRDFGYTF
TGCAGCGTCGGAGGCAGGGATTTCGGCTACACCTTC
>15|.|TRBJ2-3|.|TRBV7-2
CASSLAAGSLNTQYF
TGTGCCAGCAGCTTAGCGGCAGGGAGCCTGAATACGCAGTATTTT
>13|medium-sized|TRBJ2-2|.|TRBV5-1
CASSSGWTGELFF
TGCGCCAGCAGCTCAGGGTGGACCGGGGAGCTGTTTTTT
>16|few|TRBJ1-1|.|TRBV27
CASSYRTAPLNTEAFF
TGTGCCAGCAGTTACCGGACAGCTCCTTTGAACACTGAAGCTTTCTTT
>15|.|TRBJ2-2|.|TRBV2
CASSPGGGNTGELFF
TGTGCCAGCAGCCCAGGGGGAGGGAACACCGGGGAGCTGTTTTTT
>16|few|TRBJ1-2|TRBD1|TRBV10-3
CAISLRDRAVTGGYTF
TGTGCCATCAGCCTCCGGGACAGGGCCGTTACGGGCGGCTACACCTTC
>15|few|TRBJ1-1|.|TRBV20-1
CSARDRFDPNTEAFF
TGCAGTGCTAGAGATCGGTTCGACCCGAACACTGAAGCTTTCTTT
>15|few|TRBJ2-1|.|TRBV3-1
CASSQVLASYNEQFF
TGTGCCAGCAGCCAAGTACTGGCTTCTTACAATGAGCAGTTCTTC
>16|.|TRBJ2-5|TRBD2|TRBV5-6
CASSTGLASAQRTQYF
TGTGCCAGCAGCACGGGACTAGCGAGCGCCCAGAGAACCCAGTACTTC